The rows below give T cell receptor beta chains drawn from one sample of a study of blood T cell repertoires in COVID-19. Data came from immunoSEQ multiplex PCR; TCRdb stores just in-frame clones and leaves some out. This sample yields just under 250,000 clones, of which around 88% are seen a single time; around 4% belongs to the top ten. The specimen was PBMCs or T cells enriched from blood (not recorded which). The receptors originated from a woman in her thirties who had recovered from COVID-19. The CDR3 runs from the conserved cysteine through the conserved F or W. D genes are given only for firm matches.

j_call: TRBJ2-1
v_call: TRBV24-1
d_call: TRBD2
cdr3_length: 15
cdr3_aa: CATSDLTSSSGSLFF
cdr3_nt: TGTGCCACCAGTGATTTGACTAGTTCTAGCGGGAGTTTGTTCTTC

j_call: TRBJ2-1
v_call: TRBV4-1
d_call: -
cdr3_length: 15
cdr3_aa: CASSQDRAEYNEQFF
cdr3_nt: TGCGCCAGCAGCCAAGATAGAGCGGAGTACAATGAGCAGTTCTTC

j_call: TRBJ2-5
v_call: TRBV7-2
d_call: TRBD2
cdr3_length: 15
cdr3_aa: CASSGGVGPRETQYF
cdr3_nt: TGTGCCAGCAGCGGGGGGGTGGGCCCCCGGGAGACCCAGTACTTC

j_call: TRBJ1-2
v_call: TRBV30
d_call: TRBD1
cdr3_length: 13
cdr3_aa: CAWRGRGRGGYTF
cdr3_nt: TGTGCCTGGAGGGGCAGGGGGCGGGGAGGCTACACCTTC

j_call: TRBJ1-1
v_call: TRBV28
d_call: TRBD1
cdr3_length: 14
cdr3_aa: CASSFNRGHTEALF
cdr3_nt: TGTGCCAGCAGTTTCAACAGGGGGCACACTGAAGCTCTCTTT

j_call: TRBJ2-1
v_call: TRBV6-2/TRBV6-3
d_call: TRBD2
cdr3_length: 15
cdr3_aa: CASSPSGTEINEQFF
cdr3_nt: TGTGCCAGCAGTCCCAGCGGGACCGAAATTAATGAGCAGTTCTTC

j_call: TRBJ1-1
v_call: TRBV11-2
d_call: TRBD1
cdr3_length: 14
cdr3_aa: CASNFPGQYTEAFF
cdr3_nt: TGTGCCAGCAACTTTCCGGGACAGTACACTGAAGCTTTCTTT

j_call: TRBJ2-7
v_call: TRBV28
d_call: -
cdr3_length: 13
cdr3_aa: CASLRGDYGEQYF
cdr3_nt: TGTGCCAGCCTGAGGGGGGACTACGGCGAGCAGTACTTC

j_call: TRBJ2-1
v_call: TRBV5-1
d_call: TRBD1
cdr3_length: 15
cdr3_aa: CASSLGDRETNEQFF
cdr3_nt: TGCGCCAGCAGCTTGGGTGACAGGGAAACCAATGAGCAGTTCTTC

j_call: TRBJ2-7
v_call: TRBV14
d_call: -
cdr3_length: 14
cdr3_aa: CASSHPGVPYEQYF
cdr3_nt: TGTGCCAGCAGCCATCCAGGGGTCCCCTACGAGCAGTACTTC

j_call: TRBJ1-1
v_call: TRBV7-7
d_call: -
cdr3_length: 13
cdr3_aa: CASSTDRNTEAFF
cdr3_nt: TGTGCTAGCAGCACCGACAGAAACACTGAAGCTTTCTTT

j_call: TRBJ2-3
v_call: TRBV4-3
d_call: -
cdr3_length: 14
cdr3_aa: CASSQDRSTDTQYF
cdr3_nt: TGCGCCAGCAGCCAAGATCGGAGCACAGATACGCAGTATTTT

j_call: TRBJ1-4
v_call: TRBV12-3/TRBV12-4
d_call: TRBD1
cdr3_length: 13
cdr3_aa: CASRPGQVEKLFF
cdr3_nt: TGTGCCAGCAGACCGGGACAGGTTGAAAAACTGTTTTTT

j_call: TRBJ1-1
v_call: TRBV6-2/TRBV6-3
d_call: -
cdr3_length: 11
cdr3_aa: CASSQGTEAFF
cdr3_nt: TGTGCCAGCAGTCAGGGTACTGAAGCTTTCTTT

j_call: TRBJ1-2
v_call: TRBV18
d_call: -
cdr3_length: 15
cdr3_aa: CASSPPVSEGYGYTF
cdr3_nt: TGTGCCAGCTCACCACCGGTGTCCGAGGGCTATGGCTACACCTTC